This paragraph reports one TCR beta chain. The record originates from a study of blood T cell repertoires in COVID-19. At the level of the study: Sample material is recorded as cDNA or gDNA derived from T cells, B-cell-depleted T cells, or PBMCs.

Generated by immunoSEQ multiplex PCR, the TCRdb table keeps only in-frame clones and is missing some. The table shows 200,000 or so clones, with more than 80% occurring only once. The clonotype comes from a woman between 40 and 50 years old with acute COVID-19. The sequencing sample was made of PBMCs or T cells enriched from blood (not recorded which).

The DNA for the CDR3 is TGCGCCAGCAGCCGGGAACAAACCCCGACAGGGGGAAGGACTGAAGCTTTCTTT. Protein sequence: CASSREQTPTGGRTEAFF. This sequence joins TRBV4-1 and TRBJ1-1; 9 bases map to TRBD1. The CDR3 has 18 residues. Germline V gives CDR1 MGHRA, CDR2 YSYEKL. V lost 4 bases, J lost 5 bases, and 17 bases stayed unmatched.